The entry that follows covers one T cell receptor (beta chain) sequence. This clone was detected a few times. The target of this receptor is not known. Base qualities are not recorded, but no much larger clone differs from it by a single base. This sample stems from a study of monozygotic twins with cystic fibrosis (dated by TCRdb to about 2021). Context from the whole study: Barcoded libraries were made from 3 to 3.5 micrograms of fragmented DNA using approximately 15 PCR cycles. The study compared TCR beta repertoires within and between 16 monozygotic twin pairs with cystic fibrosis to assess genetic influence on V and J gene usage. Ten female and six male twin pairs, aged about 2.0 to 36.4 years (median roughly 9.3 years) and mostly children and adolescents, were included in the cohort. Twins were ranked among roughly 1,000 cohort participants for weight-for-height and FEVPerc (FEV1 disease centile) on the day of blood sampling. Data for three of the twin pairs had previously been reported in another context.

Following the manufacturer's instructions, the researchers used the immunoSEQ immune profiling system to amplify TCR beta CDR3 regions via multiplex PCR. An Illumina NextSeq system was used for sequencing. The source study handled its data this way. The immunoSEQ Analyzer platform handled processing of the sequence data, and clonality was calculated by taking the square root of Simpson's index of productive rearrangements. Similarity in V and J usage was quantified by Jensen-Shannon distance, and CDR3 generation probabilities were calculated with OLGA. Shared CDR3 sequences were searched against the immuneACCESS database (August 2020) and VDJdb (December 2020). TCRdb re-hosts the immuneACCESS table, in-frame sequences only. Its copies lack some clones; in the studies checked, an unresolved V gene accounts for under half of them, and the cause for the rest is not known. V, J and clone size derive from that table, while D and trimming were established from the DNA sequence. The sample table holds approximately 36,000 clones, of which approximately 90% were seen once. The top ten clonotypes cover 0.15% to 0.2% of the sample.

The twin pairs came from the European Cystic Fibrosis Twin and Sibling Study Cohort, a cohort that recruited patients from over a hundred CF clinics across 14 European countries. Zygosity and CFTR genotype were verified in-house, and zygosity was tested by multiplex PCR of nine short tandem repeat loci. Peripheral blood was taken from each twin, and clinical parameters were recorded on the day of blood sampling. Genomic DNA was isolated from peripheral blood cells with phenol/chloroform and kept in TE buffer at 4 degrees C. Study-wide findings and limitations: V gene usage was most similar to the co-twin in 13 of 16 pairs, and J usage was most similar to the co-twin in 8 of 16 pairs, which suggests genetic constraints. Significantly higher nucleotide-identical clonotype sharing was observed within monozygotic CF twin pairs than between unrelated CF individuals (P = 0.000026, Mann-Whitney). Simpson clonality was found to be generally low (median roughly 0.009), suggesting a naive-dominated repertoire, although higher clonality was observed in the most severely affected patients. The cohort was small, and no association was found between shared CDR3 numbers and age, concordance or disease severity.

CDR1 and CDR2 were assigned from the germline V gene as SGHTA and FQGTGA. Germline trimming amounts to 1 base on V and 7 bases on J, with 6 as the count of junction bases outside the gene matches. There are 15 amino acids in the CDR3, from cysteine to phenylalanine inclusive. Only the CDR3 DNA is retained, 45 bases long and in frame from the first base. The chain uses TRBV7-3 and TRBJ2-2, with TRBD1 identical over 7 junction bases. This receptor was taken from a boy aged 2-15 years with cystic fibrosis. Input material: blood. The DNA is TGTGCCAGCAGCTTAAGACAGGGAAGTAACGGGGAGCTGTTTTTT. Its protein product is CASSLRQGSNGELFF.